One sample yielded the 25 T cell receptor beta chains listed below, sequenced in a study of CD8+CD57+ T cells in acquired aplastic anemia. For CDR3 and TCR beta VDJ profiling, genomic DNA was the template used. TCRdb re-derived calls from the reads in MiXCR, one entry per CDR3 protein. The sample has around 170,000 distinct CDR3 sequences; 40% to 50% are singletons. The sequencing input was sorted CD4+, CD8+, or CD8+CD57+ T cells (not recorded which) from PBMCs. The receptors come from a human donor in good health.

This rearrangement joins TRBV15 to TRBJ2-1; D ambiguous. This CDR3 has 13 amino acids. Germline V gene lookup returns CDR1 LNHNV and CDR2 YYDKDF (reference sequence). V lost 0 bases and J 5 bases, leaving 5 bases between the germline ends. In nucleotides, the CDR3 is TGTGCCACCAGCAGAGATTTACACAATGAGCAGTTCTTC. Its translation: CATSRDLHNEQFF.

This clonotype was recorded many times. The chain uses TRBV6-1 and TRBJ2-7, with 7 bases matching TRBD1. Germline V gene sequence: CDR1 MNHNS, CDR2 SASEGT. V lost 3 bases, J lost 4 bases, and 3 bases stayed unmatched. The CDR3 is 13 amino acids. The CDR3 sequence is CASSDRGKYEQYF. The CDR3 nucleotides are TGTGCCAGCAGTGACAGGGGGAAATACGAGCAGTACTTC.

This clonotype has a count of ten or more. This chain uses TRBV13 with TRBJ2-7, with a weak D call TRBD2 (6 bases). Per germline, CDR1 PRHDT and CDR2 FYEKMQ (reference sequence). Trimming took off 6 bases at V and 4 bases at J, with 13 bases between the two ends. The CDR3 is 13 amino acids. CDR3 DNA sequence: TGTGCCAGCAGAGGGCAGGGAGGTTACGAGCAGTACTTC. Protein sequence: CASRGQGGYEQYF.

The table lists this clonotype with a few counts. The chain is built from TRBV19 and TRBJ1-2; D unresolved. Germline V lookup: CDR1 LNHDA, CDR2 SQIVND (reference sequence). This CDR3 contains 14 residues. The V and J ends lost 3 bases and 0 bases respectively, with 8 bases between them. The CDR3 nucleotides read TGTGCCAGTAGTATGGTCCCGGCTAACTATGGCTACACCTTC. It translates to CASSMVPANYGYTF.

This chain joins TRBV7-6 and TRBJ2-7; 9 bases fit TRBD1. CDR3 length: 14 amino acids. V gave up 5 bases and J gave up 4 bases; unmatched junction bases: 6. Germline-derived CDR1 and CDR2 are SGHVS and FNYEAQ. DNA for the CDR3: TGTGCCAGCAGCCCTACAGGGGGCATTTACGAGCAGTACTTC. Protein product: CASSPTGGIYEQYF.

The gene calls are TRBV20-1 and TRBJ1-2; D gene ambiguous. Germline-derived CDR1 and CDR2 are DFQATT and SNEGSKA (reference sequence). Trimming cost V 1 base and J 2 bases, with 14 bases left between them. The CDR3 runs to 15 residues. CDR3 coding DNA: TGCAGTGCTAGAGGGGGAGGACCTTACAACTATGGCTACACCTTC. Its translation is CSARGGGPYNYGYTF.

This chain connects TRBV24-1 to TRBJ2-3; 11 bases map to TRBD1. The germline gives CDR1 KGHDR, CDR2 SFDVKD. The CDR3 has 16 residues. J lost 3 bases, V lost 4 bases, and 5 bases had no gene match. The CDR3 DNA sequence: TGTGCCACCAGTGACGGGACAGGGGGAAATACAGATACGCAGTATTTT. It yields the protein CATSDGTGGNTDTQYF.

This clonotype was counted ten times or more. The chain carries TRBV12-3 or TRBV12-4 and TRBJ2-7, with D hard to call. V shed 0 bases and J shed 0 bases, with 9 bases lying between them. The CDR3 loop spans 15 amino acids. CDR3: CASSLASRSSYEQYF. The CDR3 region has the DNA TGTGCCAGCAGTTTAGCCAGTAGGAGCTCCTACGAGCAGTACTTC.

The V call is TRBV29-1, the J call TRBJ2-7, with TRBD2 as a possible D gene (6 bases). Trimming left V 7 bases short and J 1 base short, with 11 bases between. Per germline, CDR1 SQVTM and CDR2 ANQGSEA. This CDR3 contains 12 residues. CDR3 coding DNA: TGCAGCGCCTTAGCGGAATCCTACGAGCAGTACTTC. It translates to CSALAESYEQYF.

The sample holds many counts of this clonotype. V and J are TRBV7-8 and TRBJ2-5; TRBD1 agrees at 8 bases. Trimming removed 5 bases from V and 5 bases from J; junction bases left unmatched: 13. The CDR3 runs to 16 residues. Germline values: CDR1 SGHVS, CDR2 FQNEAQ. Written as DNA, the CDR3 is TGTGCCAGCAGCCAAACTGGACAGGGCCGGGCGGAGACCCAGTACTTC. Translated, it gives CASSQTGQGRAETQYF.

The J gene is TRBJ2-7, the V gene TRBV9; D is unresolved. V shed 4 bases and J shed 2 bases, with 19 bases lying between them. The CDR3 runs 16 residues. CDR1 is SGDLS, CDR2 YYNGEE, per germline. CDR3 loop: CASSPGGWGQPYEQYF. CDR3 DNA: TGTGCCAGCAGCCCCGGTGGATGGGGTCAACCCTACGAGCAGTACTTC.

This clonotype appeared many times. The chain links TRBV7-2 to TRBJ1-3; a weak D match, TRBD1 (6 bases). The CDR3 consists of 14 residues. The V and J ends lost 5 bases and 4 bases respectively, with 12 bases between them. Germline V CDR1 and CDR2: SGHTA, FQGNSA. CDR3 sequence: CASSRFQGGNTIYF. DNA for the CDR3: TGTGCCAGCAGCCGATTTCAGGGGGGAAACACCATATATTTT.

The rearrangement joins TRBV15 to TRBJ1-4; tentative D call: TRBD1 (6 bases). This CDR3 region has 17 residues. Trimming pared 0 bases from V and 5 bases from J, leaving 16 bases between. The germline V gene has CDR1 LNHNV and CDR2 YYDKDF (reference sequence). This CDR3 is CATSRDINTGLNEKLFF. Written as DNA, the CDR3 is TGTGCCACCAGCAGAGATATCAACACAGGGTTAAATGAAAAACTGTTTTTT.

The CDR3 region is CATSRDGTLTDTQYF. The CDR3 nucleotides are TGTGCCACCAGCAGAGACGGGACCCTCACAGATACGCAGTATTTT. The chain joins TRBV15 to TRBJ2-3, with D possibly being TRBD1 or TRBD2 (5 bases each). Germline CDR1 reads LNHNV; CDR2 reads YYDKDF (reference sequence). V lost 0 bases, J lost 2 bases, and 9 bases lay in between. CDR3 size: 15 residues.

J is TRBJ1-1 and V is TRBV7-2, with unresolved D. CDR3 size: 15 residues. Trimming shortened V by 5 bases and J by 0 bases, and 13 bases separated the two germline ends. The germline gives CDR1 SGHTA, CDR2 FQGNSA. CDR3 sequence: CASSQEFSLNTEAFF. CDR3 coding DNA: TGTGCCAGCAGCCAAGAGTTTAGCCTGAACACTGAAGCTTTCTTT.

This clonotype occurred a few times. The V call is TRBV7-9, the J call TRBJ2-7; maybe TRBD1 (6 bases). Germline assignment: CDR1 SEHNR and CDR2 FQNEAQ (reference sequence). The V gene lost 4 bases and the J gene lost 2 bases, with 12 bases spanning the gap. The CDR3 runs 14 residues. CDR3 sequence: CASSYNRVPYEQYF. The CDR3 DNA sequence: TGTGCCAGCAGCTACAACAGGGTCCCCTACGAGCAGTACTTC.

Notes on this clonotype: It is likely a read error, because the conserved phenylalanine at the end of the CDR3 is missing. V and J are TRBV7-3 and TRBJ2-5; a possible D gene is TRBD1 (6 bases). This CDR3 spans 15 amino acids. Germline loops: CDR1 SGHTA, CDR2 FQGTGA. V lost 3 bases to trimming and J lost 5 bases, with 16 bases between them. The CDR3 protein is CASSLIGGKRETQYI. The CDR3 region has the DNA TGTGCCAGCAGCTTGATAGGGGGAAAGAGGGAGACCCAGTACATC.

This clonotype was detected only once. The V and J genes are TRBV7-3 and TRBJ2-2; D remains ambiguous. V gave up 3 bases and J gave up 8 bases, with 7 bases separating them. From germline, CDR1 is SGHTA and CDR2 FQGTGA. The CDR3 spans 12 residues. The CDR3 sequence: CASSFLGGELFF. CDR3 in DNA: TGTGCCAGCAGCTTTCTAGGAGGGGAGCTGTTTTTT.

This clonotype was counted between two and nine times. The rearrangement links TRBV30 to TRBJ1-2, with TRBD1 identical over 7 bases. The CDR3 spans 13 residues. Germline lookup yields CDR1 GTSNPN and CDR2 SVGIG (reference sequence). V gave up 4 bases and J gave up 4 bases; unmatched junction bases: 6. The CDR3 is CAWIRGGGYGYTF. Written as DNA, the CDR3 is TGTGCCTGGATCAGAGGGGGCGGCTATGGCTACACCTTC.

The gene calls are TRBV5-1 and TRBJ2-1, with unresolved D. CDR1 SGHRS and CDR2 YFSETQ come from the germline V gene. CDR3 length: 11 amino acids. V lost 0 bases, J lost 10 bases, and 5 bases lay in between. CDR3 coding DNA: TGCGCCAGCAGCTTGGGCCGGGAGCAGTTCTTC. Residues: CASSLGREQFF.

This clonotype was detected only a few times. The chain links TRBV28 to TRBJ1-1; maybe TRBD1 (6 bases). Trimming removed 5 bases from V and 3 bases from J, with 19 bases in between. This CDR3 is built from 16 residues. Germline CDR1 MDHEN, CDR2 SYDVKM. The CDR3 DNA follows: TGTGCCAGCAGTACAGGGCAACTCGGGATCTACACTGAAGCTTTCTTT. It codes for CASSTGQLGIYTEAFF.

This clonotype was seen many times. V gene TRBV5-6 combines with J gene TRBJ2-3; 10 nucleotides match TRBD2. Germline assignment: CDR1 SGHDT and CDR2 YYEEEE. The CDR3 spans 16 residues. Trimming removed 1 base from V and 5 bases from J; junction bases left unmatched: 7. CDR3 sequence: CASSLRGTSELDTQYF. CDR3 nucleotide sequence: TGTGCCAGCAGCTTGAGAGGGACTAGCGAGTTAGATACGCAGTATTTT.

This clonotype was observed many times. J is TRBJ2-7 and V is TRBV3-1; D not resolved. Germline V gives CDR1 LGHDT, CDR2 YNNKEL (reference sequence). Trimming took off 4 bases at V and 0 bases at J, with 10 bases between the two ends. This CDR3 has 14 amino acids. CDR3 coding DNA: TGTGCCAGCAGCCGCGCCGGGTTCTCCTACGAGCAGTACTTC. Its protein product is CASSRAGFSYEQYF.

This clonotype was observed a few times. The chain joins TRBV5-1 to TRBJ2-3; no reliable D call. Germline V CDR1 and CDR2: SGHRS, YFSETQ. The CDR3 sequence is 15 residues long. Deletions cut 3 bases from V and 2 bases from J, with 13 bases between. Written as DNA, the CDR3 is TGCGCCAGCAGCTCCAGTTTTTCGGACACAGATACGCAGTATTTT. Its protein product is CASSSSFSDTDTQYF.

The table lists this clonotype with a few counts. A clone one base away is much larger, so this may be a read error. The gene calls are TRBV5-5 and TRBJ1-2; D gene ambiguous. Per the germline V gene, CDR1 is SGHKS and CDR2 is YYEKEE (reference sequence). This CDR3 region has 14 residues. CDR3 sequence (DNA): TGTGCCAGCAGCTTGAATCATGGGTACTATGGCTTCACCTTC. Translation gives CASSLNHGYYGFTF.